This TCR beta chain was documented in a study of blood T cell repertoires in COVID-19. As for the study in general: Sources were T cells, B-cell-depleted T cells, or PBMCs; the material itself was cDNA or gDNA.

The table came from immunoSEQ multiplex PCR; TCRdb's copy has only in-frame clones and leaves some out. This sample has roughly 250,000 clones, with just over 90% found just once. The CDR3 totals 15 residues. CDR1 SEHNR and CDR2 FQNEAQ come from the germline V gene (reference sequence). J was trimmed by 3 bases and V by 4 bases; bases with no gene match: 5. V usage is TRBV7-9 and J usage is TRBJ2-7, with 11 bases that match TRBD1. The source of this sequence is a woman between 40 and 50 years old with acute COVID-19. Sequencing used PBMCs or T cells enriched from blood (not recorded which). In nucleotides, the CDR3 is TGTGCCAGCAGCTCCGGGACAGGGGGGATCTACGAGCAGTACTTC. Translation gives CASSSGTGGIYEQYF.